Below, 5 T cell receptor beta chains from the same sample are listed, as sequenced in a study of cytomegalovirus exposure and HLA in healthy donors. The primer mix had 60 Vbeta and 13 Jbeta primers. TCRdb's table, derived via immunoSEQ multiplex PCR, lists solely in-frame clones and lacks some. Its table records fewer than 85,000 clones. The sequenced material came from PBMCs. These receptors were obtained from a woman aged 40-49 years in good health and CMV-seropositive.

The chain joins TRBV5-4 to TRBJ1-4; a possible D gene is TRBD1 (6 bases). This CDR3 has 16 residues. The germline gives CDR1 SGHNT, CDR2 YYREEE (reference sequence). V was cut by 4 bases and J by 3 bases, with 16 bases left in between. The CDR3 is CASSRDTLEANEKLFF. CDR3 nucleotide sequence: TGTGCCAGCAGCCGGGACACCCTCGAGGCTAATGAAAAACTGTTTTTT.

This chain joins TRBV19 and TRBJ2-3, with D possibly being TRBD1 (5 bases). The CDR3 is made up of 16 amino acids. With 0 bases removed from V and 0 bases from J, the gap between germline ends came to 10 bases. CDR1 is LNHDA, CDR2 SQIVND, per germline (reference sequence). CDR3 region: CASSIEHRPSTDTQYF. Written as DNA, the CDR3 is TGTGCCAGTAGTATAGAGCACAGGCCTAGCACAGATACGCAGTATTTT.

This rearrangement joins TRBV5-6 to TRBJ2-3, with unresolved D. CDR3 length: 15 amino acids. CDR1 SGHDT and CDR2 YYEEEE come from the germline V gene. The V end was cut by 2 bases, the J end by 1 base, with 11 bases between. The CDR3 reads CASSLGGVGTDTQYF. The CDR3 DNA sequence: TGTGCCAGCAGCTTAGGTGGAGTCGGCACAGATACGCAGTATTTT.

In the case of this clone: The germline gene is not matched at one end of the junction; a read error may be the cause. The chain carries TRBV2 and TRBJ2-2, with TRBD2 as a possible D gene (5 bases). Germline CDR1 and CDR2: SNHLY and FYNNEI. The CDR3 is made up of 15 amino acids. CDR3 coding DNA: TGTGCCAGCAGTATGGGCGAGTCGAACACCGGGGATCTGTTTTTT. This sequence encodes CASSMGESNTGDLFF. Looking up the rest from reference TRBV2 and TRBJ2-2 gives the full variable domain: EPEVTQTPSHQVTQMGQEVILRCVPISNHLYFYWYRQILGQKVEFLVSFYNNEISEKSEIFDDQFSVERPDGSNFTLKIRSTKLEDSAMYFCASSMGESNTGDLFFGEGSRLTVL.

V usage is TRBV7-2 and J usage is TRBJ1-5; D remains unclear. Germline V CDR1 and CDR2: SGHTA, FQGNSA. The length of the CDR3 is 14 residues. The V and J ends lost 5 bases and 3 bases respectively, with 11 bases between them. Here the CDR3 reads CASSLGSHNQPQHF. The DNA for the CDR3 is TGTGCCAGCAGCCTCGGGTCTCACAATCAGCCCCAGCATTTT.